Shown below are 19 T cell receptor beta chains from a single sample sequenced in a study of neurological immune-mediated disorders. TCRdb reprocessed the 5' RACE reads via MiXCR and lists one record per CDR3 protein. Among 72,000 or so distinct CDR3 sequences listed, 15% to 20% were seen once. The sequencing input was PBMCs. These receptors all stem from a woman in her forties in good health.

This clonotype was detected many times. The rearrangement links TRBV19 to TRBJ1-6; D is unclear. Trimming took 5 bases from V and 0 from J, leaving 8 bases between them. This CDR3 has 15 residues. Germline CDR1 and CDR2: LNHDA and SQIVND (reference sequence). CDR3 DNA: TGTGCCAGTAGTCCGGGGAGCTCCTATAATTCACCCCTCCACTTT. The encoded protein is CASSPGSSYNSPLHF.

This clonotype was seen many times. V and J are TRBV9 and TRBJ1-6; D is perhaps TRBD1 (5 bases). CDR1 is SGDLS and CDR2 is YYNGEE in the germline V gene. The V end was cut by 0 bases, the J end by 0 bases, with 7 bases between. The CDR3 has 16 residues. Written as DNA, the CDR3 is TGTGCCAGCAGCGTAGGCGGGGGCTCCTATAATTCACCCCTCCACTTT. As protein: CASSVGGGSYNSPLHF.

This clonotype was seen at least ten times. This chain joins TRBV29-1 and TRBJ2-7; 8 bases are a match to TRBD1. This CDR3 is built from 14 residues. With 6 bases clipped from V and 0 bases from J, the junction kept 7 bases outside the gene matches. Germline CDR1 reads SQVTM; CDR2 reads ANQGSEA. The CDR3, as DNA: TGCAGCGTGGCGACAGGGGCGGTCTCCTACGAGCAGTACTTC. Translating gives CSVATGAVSYEQYF.

At least ten counts were recorded for this clonotype. This rearrangement joins TRBV5-1 to TRBJ2-1, with 12 bases lining up with TRBD2. Germline V lookup: CDR1 SGHRS, CDR2 YFSETQ. The CDR3 is 15 amino acids. V was pared by 6 bases and J by 4 bases, with 5 bases of the junction left unmatched. The CDR3 here is CASMAGLAGYNEQFF. The CDR3, as DNA: TGCGCCAGCATGGCCGGACTAGCGGGGTACAATGAGCAGTTCTTC.

This clonotype was found many times. J is TRBJ2-1 and V is TRBV20-1; the match to TRBD1 covers 11 bases. V shed 3 bases and J 3 bases; nucleotides not matched to a gene: 7. Germline V gene data show CDR1 as DFQATT and CDR2 as SNEGSKA (reference sequence). The CDR3 sequence is 16 residues long. Here the CDR3 DNA reads TGCAGTGCTAGGGGCCCCGGGACAGGGGGCTACAATGAGCAGTTCTTC. Its protein is CSARGPGTGGYNEQFF.

This clonotype was counted many times. The chain recombines TRBV12-3 or TRBV12-4 with TRBJ2-3; 8 nucleotides match TRBD2. The CDR3 spans 14 residues. Trimming at V came to 3 bases and at J to 5 bases, leaving 4 bases not matched to a gene. CDR3 nucleotides: TGTGCCAGCAGTTTTTTACGGGGGGGAGATACGCAGTATTTT. It is translated as CASSFLRGGDTQYF.

This clonotype was seen many times. The gene calls are TRBV5-6 and TRBJ2-1, with D tentatively TRBD1 (6 bases). This CDR3 comprises 14 residues. The V end lost 2 bases, the J end lost 5 bases, and 11 bases lay between the germline ends. Germline V lookup: CDR1 SGHDT, CDR2 YYEEEE. The chain's CDR3 is CASSFVWTDNEQFF. CDR3 sequence (DNA): TGTGCCAGCAGCTTCGTCTGGACAGACAATGAGCAGTTCTTC.

This clonotype has more than one count but fewer than ten. The chain is built from TRBV2 and TRBJ2-1; no clear D gene. Germline V CDR1 and CDR2: SNHLY, FYNNEI. The V and J ends lost 6 bases and 1 base respectively, with 7 bases between them. The CDR3 is made up of 13 amino acids. CDR3 sequence reads: CASRSDSYNEQFF. In nucleotides, the CDR3 is TGTGCCAGCAGATCCGATTCCTACAATGAGCAGTTCTTC.

This clonotype was counted at least ten times. The chain is built from TRBV20-1 and TRBJ2-2; 10 bases align to TRBD2. J was trimmed by 10 bases and V by 1 base; bases with no gene match: 12. The V gene's germline CDR1 is DFQATT and CDR2 SNEGSKA (reference sequence). This CDR3 has 16 amino acids. The DNA for the CDR3 is TGCAGTGCTAGAGCCGAGCGGGGGGGTAGTCTCGCGGAGCTGTTTTTT. Protein product: CSARAERGGSLAELFF.

This clonotype appeared many times. V is TRBV6-6 and J is TRBJ2-2; D is perhaps TRBD1 (6 bases). Trimming shortened V by 6 bases and J by 6 bases, and 17 bases separated the two germline ends. Germline loops: CDR1 MNHNY, CDR2 SVGAGI (reference sequence). CDR3 length: 15 residues. The CDR3 region is CASRPLQGDAGELFF. The CDR3 nucleotides read TGTGCCAGCAGACCACTACAGGGTGATGCCGGGGAGCTGTTTTTT.

This clonotype was observed many times. V and J are TRBV12-3 or TRBV12-4 and TRBJ2-5; TRBD2 matches at 8 bases. The J segment lost 5 bases and the V segment lost 3 bases, leaving 5 bases of the junction unmatched. The CDR3 runs 14 residues. The CDR3 DNA sequence: TGTGCCAGCAGTTTTCCGGGGGGGCGGGAGACCCAGTACTTC. It specifies CASSFPGGRETQYF.

This clonotype was counted a few times. The chain joins TRBV6-1 to TRBJ1-2; 8 bases map to TRBD1. CDR1 is MNHNS and CDR2 is SASEGT in the germline V gene. V lost 0 bases to trimming and J lost 1 base; unmatched junction nucleotides: 7. CDR3 length: 17 amino acids. The CDR3 DNA follows: TGTGCCAGCAGTGAAGCAGGGACAGGAGGAATTAACTATGGCTACACCTTC. This codes for CASSEAGTGGINYGYTF.

This clonotype was seen at least ten times. The V call is TRBV4-2, the J call TRBJ1-2; D gene unclear. V was clipped by 0 bases and J by 8 bases, with 13 bases between them. The length of the CDR3 is 14 residues. Germline CDR1 and CDR2: LGHNA and YNFKEQ. This CDR3 is CASSQDSGGPGYTF. Written as DNA, the CDR3 is TGTGCCAGCAGCCAAGATTCGGGAGGGCCCGGCTACACCTTC.

This clonotype has just a few counts. The chain carries TRBV19 and TRBJ1-1, with no clear D. The CDR3 consists of 13 residues. Trimming stripped 6 bases from V and 1 base from J, with 9 bases between. The germline CDR1 and CDR2 sequences are LNHDA and SQIVND (reference sequence). The CDR3 spells CASRGPENTEAFF. As DNA, the CDR3 is TGTGCCAGTAGAGGTCCGGAGAACACTGAAGCTTTCTTT.

This clonotype was picked up many times. The chain carries TRBV10-3 and TRBJ2-3; 10 nucleotides line up with TRBD2. V gave up 5 bases and J gave up 3 bases; unmatched junction bases: 2. Germline V CDR1 and CDR2: ENHRY, SYGVKD. The CDR3 extends over 14 amino acids. The CDR3, as DNA: TGTGCCATCAGTAGCGGGGGGGCAACAGATACGCAGTATTTT. Protein: CAISSGGATDTQYF.

This clonotype appeared many times. The chain combines TRBV6-5 with TRBJ2-2, with 13 bases aligning to TRBD2. V was clipped by 2 bases and J by 4 bases; unmatched bases: 4. Germline CDR1 MNHEY, CDR2 SVGAGI. The CDR3 contains 17 residues. The chain's CDR3 is CASSYQLAGGPTGELFF. DNA for the CDR3: TGTGCCAGCAGTTACCAACTAGCGGGGGGGCCCACCGGGGAGCTGTTTTTT.

This chain joins TRBV7-9 and TRBJ2-5; perhaps TRBD2 as D (5 bases). The V gene lost 7 bases and the J gene lost 3 bases, with 12 bases spanning the gap. Germline V CDR1 and CDR2: SEHNR, FQNEAQ (reference sequence). This CDR3 is 13 amino acids long. CDR3 protein: CASTSGTKETQYF. The CDR3 nucleotides are TGTGCCAGCACCTCGGGAACTAAAGAGACCCAGTACTTC.

This clonotype was detected a few times. V usage is TRBV15 and J usage is TRBJ2-2; the D is unclear. Germline CDR1 reads LNHNV; CDR2 reads YYDKDF (reference sequence). Trimming shortened V by 0 bases and J by 1 base, and 9 bases separated the two germline ends. CDR3 length: 16 residues. The CDR3 reads CATSREAVQNTGELFF. The CDR3 DNA reads TGTGCCACCAGCAGAGAGGCGGTCCAGAACACCGGGGAGCTGTTTTTT.

This rearrangement joins TRBV3-1 to TRBJ2-5; D gene ambiguous. The CDR3 covers 14 residues. The V gene lost 0 bases and the J gene lost 4 bases, with 9 bases spanning the gap. The V gene's germline CDR1 is LGHDT and CDR2 YNNKEL (reference sequence). CDR3 coding DNA: TGTGCCAGCAGCCAAGAGCCAAGGCGAGAGACCCAGTACTTC. Its translation is CASSQEPRRETQYF.